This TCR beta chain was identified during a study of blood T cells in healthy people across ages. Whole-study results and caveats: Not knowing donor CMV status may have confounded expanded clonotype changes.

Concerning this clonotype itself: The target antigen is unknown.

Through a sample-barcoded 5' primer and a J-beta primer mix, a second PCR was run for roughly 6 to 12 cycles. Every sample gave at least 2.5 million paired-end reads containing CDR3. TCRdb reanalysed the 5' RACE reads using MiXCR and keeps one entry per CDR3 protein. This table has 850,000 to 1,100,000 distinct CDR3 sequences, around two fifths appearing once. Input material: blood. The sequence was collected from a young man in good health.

CDR3 sequence: CSARTSSAETQYF. CDR3 DNA: TGCAGTGCTAGGACTAGTTCGGCAGAGACCCAGTACTTC. V usage is TRBV20-1 and J usage is TRBJ2-5; maybe TRBD2 (6 bases). V was clipped by 3 bases and J by 4 bases, with 12 bases between them. This CDR3 is built from 13 residues. The germline V gene encodes CDR1 DFQATT and CDR2 SNEGSKA (reference sequence).